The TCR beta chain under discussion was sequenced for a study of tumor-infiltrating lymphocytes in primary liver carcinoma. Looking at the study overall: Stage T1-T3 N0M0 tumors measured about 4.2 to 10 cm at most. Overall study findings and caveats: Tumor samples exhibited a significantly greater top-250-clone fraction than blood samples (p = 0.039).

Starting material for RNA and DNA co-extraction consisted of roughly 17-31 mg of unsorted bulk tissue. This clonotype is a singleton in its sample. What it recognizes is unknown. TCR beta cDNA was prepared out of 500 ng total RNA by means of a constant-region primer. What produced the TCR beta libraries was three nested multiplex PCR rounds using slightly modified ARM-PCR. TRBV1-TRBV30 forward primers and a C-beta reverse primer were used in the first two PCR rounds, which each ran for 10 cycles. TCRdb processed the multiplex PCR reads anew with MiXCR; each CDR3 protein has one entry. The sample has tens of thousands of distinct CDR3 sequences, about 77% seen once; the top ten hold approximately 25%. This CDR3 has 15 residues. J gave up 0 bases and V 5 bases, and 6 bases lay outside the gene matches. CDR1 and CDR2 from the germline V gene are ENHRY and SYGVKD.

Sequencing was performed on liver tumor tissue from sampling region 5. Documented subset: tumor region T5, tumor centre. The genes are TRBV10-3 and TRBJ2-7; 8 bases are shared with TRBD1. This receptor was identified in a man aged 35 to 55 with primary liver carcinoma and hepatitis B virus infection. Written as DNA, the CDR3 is TGTGCCATCAGTTCCGACAGGGGAATCTCCTACGAGCAGTACTTC. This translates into CAISSDRGISYEQYF.